The 15 T cell receptor beta chains presented below share a single source sample, sequenced in a study of blood T cell repertoires in COVID-19. The assay was immunoSEQ multiplex PCR, and TCRdb's table has in-frame clones only and misses some. Of just over 300,000 clones listed, approximately 83% are singletons. Source material: PBMCs or T cells enriched from blood (not recorded which). These receptors all come from a man aged 25 to 45 who had recovered from COVID-19.

This clone is a singleton in its sample. This chain uses TRBV24-1 with TRBJ1-2, with D unclear. The CDR3 extends over 13 amino acids. With 4 bases removed from V and 10 bases from J, the gap between germline ends came to 15 bases. CDR1 KGHDR and CDR2 SFDVKD come from the germline V gene. CDR3 in amino acids: CATSDPGRRDYTF. The CDR3 DNA follows: TGTGCCACCAGTGACCCTGGCCGGAGGGACTACACCTTC.

The chain recombines TRBV7-6 with TRBJ2-1; D is possibly TRBD2 (6 bases). Germline V gene lookup returns CDR1 SGHVS and CDR2 FNYEAQ. The CDR3 has 15 residues. V gave up 2 bases and J gave up 0 bases, with 8 bases separating them. DNA for the CDR3: TGTGCCAGCAGCTTATACGGGGGCTCCTACAATGAGCAGTTCTTC. It encodes CASSLYGGSYNEQFF.

The chain employs TRBV27 and TRBJ2-7; possibly TRBD1 for D (5 bases). Germline V CDR1 and CDR2: MNHEY, SMNVEV (reference sequence). This CDR3 is built from 13 residues. V was cut by 3 bases and J by 5 bases, with 11 bases left in between. The chain's CDR3 is CASSLAGYHEQYF. The DNA of the CDR3 is TGTGCCAGCAGTTTGGCAGGGTACCACGAGCAGTACTTC.

This clone was seen a handful of times. The chain combines TRBV7-8 with TRBJ2-7; TRBD2 agrees at 7 bases. The CDR3 has 16 amino acids. The germline CDR1 and CDR2 sequences are SGHVS and FQNEAQ. Unmatched junction bases numbered 11, after V lost 5 bases and J lost 1 base. The CDR3 is CASSERFTSVSYEQYF. The CDR3 nucleotides are TGTGCCAGCAGCGAAAGATTTACTAGCGTTTCCTACGAGCAGTACTTC.

This rearrangement joins TRBV12-3 or TRBV12-4 to TRBJ1-5; no definite D call. The CDR3 length is 12 residues. V lost 6 bases to trimming and J lost 4 bases, with 7 bases between them. As DNA, the CDR3 is TGTGCCAGCAGCCCTTCGAATCAGCCCCAGCATTTT. Translation gives CASSPSNQPQHF.

Concerning this clone: The limits of the CDR3 on the DNA are not certain, so only TCRdb's listed CDR3 is given. CDR3 protein: CASRRWGTGSDEQFF. The chain joins TRBV12-2 to TRBJ2-1; the D call of TRBD1 is as the table states it, not checked on the DNA. TRBV12-2 is recorded as a pseudogene. The CDR3 adds up to 15 amino acids, both ends counted.

This rearrangement joins TRBV19 to TRBJ1-6, with D unclear. CDR3 length: 14 amino acids. CDR1 and CDR2 from the germline V gene are LNHDA and SQIVND (reference sequence). The V end lost 6 bases, the J end lost 8 bases, and 14 bases lay between the germline ends. The CDR3 region is CASRGGRRDSPLHF. CDR3 nucleotide sequence: TGTGCCAGTAGAGGAGGGCGTCGGGATTCACCCCTCCACTTT. Looking up the rest from reference TRBV19 and TRBJ1-6 gives the full variable domain: DGGITQSPKYLFRKEGQNVTLSCEQNLNHDAMYWYRQDPGQGLRLIYYSQIVNDFQKGDIAEGYSVSREKKESFPLTVTSAQKNPTAFYLCASRGGRRDSPLHFGNGTRLTVT.

CDR3 loop: CARRFGLGTVLLAVGLHEQFF. DNA for the CDR3: TGTGCCAGAAGATTTGGTCTCGGGACTGTTTTGCTAGCTGTAGGCCTACATGAGCAGTTCTTC. This sequence joins TRBV5-3 and TRBJ2-1; weak D call: TRBD2 (6 bases). TRBV5-3 is sorted into the ORF group, with uncertain function. The V end was cut by 5 bases, the J end by 8 bases, with 38 bases between. There are 21 residues in the CDR3.

The V and J genes are TRBV18 and TRBJ2-5; TRBD2 matches at 9 bases. The germline V gene encodes CDR1 KGHSH and CDR2 LQKENI. Trimming cost V 6 bases and J 5 bases; bases outside gene matches: 7. CDR3 length: 14 amino acids. The CDR3: CASSRTRGGETQYF. CDR3 bases: TGTGCCAGCTCCCGGACGCGGGGGGGCGAGACCCAGTACTTC.

The J gene is TRBJ1-1, the V gene TRBV29-1, with D perhaps matching TRBD1 (6 bases). CDR1 and CDR2 from the germline V gene are SQVTM and ANQGSEA. The V end was cut by 7 bases, the J end by 4 bases, with 19 bases between. The CDR3 runs to 14 residues. CDR3 nucleotides: TGCAGCGGACGCTTGGGGGCTATGATCACTGAAGCTTTCTTT. Translating it yields CSGRLGAMITEAFF.

V gene TRBV7-2 combines with J gene TRBJ2-5; 15 positions agree with TRBD2. This CDR3 region has 16 residues. Germline V gives CDR1 SGHTA, CDR2 FQGNSA. V lost 3 bases and J lost 8; bases outside the gene matches: 7. The CDR3 nucleotides read TGTGCCAGCAGCTTGCGCCGGACTAGCGGGGGGGGAACCCAGTACTTC. It specifies CASSLRRTSGGGTQYF.

The genes are TRBV19 and TRBJ1-5, with no clear D. Germline loops: CDR1 LNHDA, CDR2 SQIVND (reference sequence). The CDR3 runs 13 residues. The germline V and J ends were trimmed by 4 bases and 1 base, with 5 bases remaining between them. The CDR3 loop reads CASSTQSNQPQHF. For the CDR3, the DNA is TGTGCCAGTAGTACCCAGAGCAATCAGCCCCAGCATTTT.

The chain couples TRBV10-3 to TRBJ1-4, with D tentatively TRBD1 (6 bases). The germline CDR1 and CDR2 sequences are ENHRY and SYGVKD. With 2 bases removed from V and 8 bases from J, the gap between germline ends came to 9 bases. The CDR3 has 13 residues. Here the CDR3 reads CAISEPGEEKLFF. The CDR3, as DNA: TGTGCCATCAGTGAGCCAGGGGAGGAAAAACTGTTTTTT.

This chain links TRBV18 with TRBJ1-1; 9 bases are shared with TRBD1. The length of the CDR3 is 15 residues. Germline loops: CDR1 KGHSH, CDR2 LQKENI. V was pared by 4 bases and J by 6 bases, with 9 bases of the junction left unmatched. The CDR3 DNA follows: TGTGCCAGCTCACTTGGACAGGGGACCTATTCTGAAGCTTTCTTT. Translated: CASSLGQGTYSEAFF.

The rearrangement links TRBV10-2 to TRBJ1-2; the D gene is possibly TRBD1 (6 bases). V lost 6 bases and J 4 bases, leaving 15 bases between the germline ends. The CDR3 is 14 amino acids. Germline CDR1 WSHSY, CDR2 SAAADI. DNA of the CDR3: TGCGCCAGCAGAGACACAGGGATAGGCTATGGCTACACCTTC. Translation: CASRDTGIGYGYTF.